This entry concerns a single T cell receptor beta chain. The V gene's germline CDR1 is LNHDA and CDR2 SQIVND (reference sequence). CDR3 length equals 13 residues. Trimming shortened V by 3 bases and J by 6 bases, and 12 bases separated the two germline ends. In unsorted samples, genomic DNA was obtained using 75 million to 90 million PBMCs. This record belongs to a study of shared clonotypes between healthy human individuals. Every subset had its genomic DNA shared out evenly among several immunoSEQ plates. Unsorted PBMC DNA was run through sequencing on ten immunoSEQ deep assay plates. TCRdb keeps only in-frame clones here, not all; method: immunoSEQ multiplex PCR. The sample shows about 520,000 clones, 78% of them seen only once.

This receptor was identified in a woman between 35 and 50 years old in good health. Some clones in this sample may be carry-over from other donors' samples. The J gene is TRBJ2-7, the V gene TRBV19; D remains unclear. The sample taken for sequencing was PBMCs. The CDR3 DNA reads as TGTGCCAGTAGTATGGAAGAAACGCTCGAGCAGTACTTC. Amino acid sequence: CASSMEETLEQYF.